A single sample is the source of the 5 T cell receptor beta chains below, sequenced in a study of blood T cells in healthy people across ages. A second PCR, run for about 6 to 12 cycles, used a sample-barcoded 5' primer plus a J-beta primer mix. TCRdb reanalysed the 5' RACE reads using MiXCR and keeps one entry per CDR3 protein. The repertoire includes roughly 1,500,000 distinct CDR3 sequences, 30% to 40% of them detected once, and roughly 10% sits in the top ten. Material: blood. The receptors stem from a woman aged 25 to 39 in good health.

This clonotype was recorded many times. This chain uses TRBV5-1 with TRBJ1-5; no clear D gene. The CDR3 contains 15 residues. The V end lost 0 bases, the J end lost 0 bases, and 7 bases lay between the germline ends. Germline V lookup: CDR1 SGHRS, CDR2 YFSETQ. The CDR3 sequence: CASSLAGDSNQPQHF. The CDR3 DNA is TGCGCCAGCAGCTTGGCCGGGGATAGCAATCAGCCCCAGCATTTT.

The rearrangement uses TRBV2 and TRBJ2-5; the match to TRBD2 covers 9 bases. The length of the CDR3 is 19 residues. The ends lost 4 bases at V and 5 bases at J; junction bases unmatched: 20. Germline lookup yields CDR1 SNHLY and CDR2 FYNNEI. In DNA form, the CDR3 reads TGTGCCAGCAGTGGATCTCGATTTCACGGCGGGGGGGCCTCGGAGACCCAGTACTTC. Its protein product is CASSGSRFHGGGASETQYF. The whole variable domain, filled in from reference TRBV2 and TRBJ2-5, reads EPEVTQTPSHQVTQMGQEVILRCVPISNHLYFYWYRQILGQKVEFLVSFYNNEISEKSEIFDDQFSVERPDGSNFTLKIRSTKLEDSAMYFCASSGSRFHGGGASETQYFGPGTRLLVL.

The chain carries TRBV29-1 and TRBJ2-3; no reliable D call. CDR3 size: 14 residues. Germline lookup yields CDR1 SQVTM and CDR2 ANQGSEA. The V and J ends lost 0 bases and 3 bases respectively, with 10 bases between them. For the CDR3, the DNA is TGCAGCGTTGAAGATGTCCCTACTACAGATACGCAGTATTTT. It encodes CSVEDVPTTDTQYF.

V usage is TRBV7-9 and J usage is TRBJ2-1, with TRBD1 matching over 7 bases. This CDR3 comprises 12 residues. The V gene end was trimmed by 5 bases and the J gene end by 12 bases; junction bases not matched to a gene: 7. The germline V gene has CDR1 SEHNR and CDR2 FQNEAQ (reference sequence). The CDR3 sequence: CASSLRDSAQFF. The CDR3 DNA sequence: TGTGCCAGCAGCCTAAGGGACAGTGCGCAGTTCTTC.

This chain connects TRBV28 to TRBJ2-1; no clear D gene. The CDR3 spans 14 residues. V gave up 6 bases and J gave up 8 bases, with 17 bases separating them. CDR1 is MDHEN, CDR2 SYDVKM, per germline. The CDR3 sequence: CASSPLWVRDEQFF. The CDR3 DNA is TGTGCCAGCAGCCCACTCTGGGTTCGGGATGAGCAGTTCTTC.